The text below deals with one TCR beta chain. Its antigen remains unidentified. Reverse transcription of all isolated RNA meant that expressed TCRB transcripts were sequenced. Assay: immunoSEQ multiplex PCR; the TCRdb copy retains only in-frame clones and omits some. This table holds 250,000 to 350,000 clones, approximately 15% found once. The data are from a study of beta chain features in type 1 diabetes. Study observations and caveats: At VDJ recombination sites, type 1 diabetes patients had fewer insertions and more deleted nucleotides.

CDR3 length: 14 amino acids. Germline V CDR1 and CDR2: GTSNPN, SVGIG (reference sequence). Trimming removed 1 base at V and 9 bases at J, with 17 bases between. The material sequenced was central memory CD4+ T cells from blood. This chain joins TRBV30 and TRBJ2-3, with D perhaps matching TRBD2 (6 bases). The origin of this receptor is a young man in good health. The CDR3 DNA is TGTGCCTGGAGTGGGGTGGTAGCGGCAGGGACGCAGTATTTT. It specifies CAWSGVVAAGTQYF.